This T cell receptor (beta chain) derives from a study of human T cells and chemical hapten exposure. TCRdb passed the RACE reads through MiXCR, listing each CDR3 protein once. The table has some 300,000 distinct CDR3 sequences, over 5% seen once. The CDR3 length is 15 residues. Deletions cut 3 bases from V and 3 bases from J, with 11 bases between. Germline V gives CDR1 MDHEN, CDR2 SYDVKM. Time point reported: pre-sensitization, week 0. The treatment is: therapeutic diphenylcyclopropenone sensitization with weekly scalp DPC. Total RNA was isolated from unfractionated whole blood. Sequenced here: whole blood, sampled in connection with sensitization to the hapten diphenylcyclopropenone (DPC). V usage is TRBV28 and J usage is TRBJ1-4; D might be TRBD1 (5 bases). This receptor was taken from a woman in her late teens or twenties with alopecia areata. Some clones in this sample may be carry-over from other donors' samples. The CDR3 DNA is TGTGCCAGCAGTTTCAGGGTAGTGCCTAATGAAAAACTGTTTTTT. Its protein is CASSFRVVPNEKLFF.